The 14 T cell receptor beta chains reported below all come from one sample, sequenced in a study of T cells after yellow fever vaccination. TCRdb ran MiXCR on the 5' RACE reads and lists one entry per CDR3 protein. The sample shows about 330,000 distinct CDR3 sequences, about 4% of them seen only once. The specimen comprised PBMCs, sampled 5 days after the yellow fever booster vaccination. These receptors were taken from a man aged 18 to 29 who received the YFV17D yellow fever vaccine.

A few counts support this clonotype. The chain has TRBV18 and TRBJ1-2, with a possible D match to TRBD1 (6 bases). CDR1 and CDR2 from the germline V gene are KGHSH and LQKENI. The V and J ends lost 0 bases and 4 bases respectively, with 15 bases between them. This CDR3 contains 16 residues. The CDR3 sequence: CASSPPSFRGGYGYTF. In DNA form, the CDR3 reads TGTGCCAGCTCACCACCATCTTTCAGGGGAGGCTATGGCTACACCTTC.

The V and J genes are TRBV6-4 and TRBJ2-1; 11 bases match TRBD1. The CDR3 is 15 residues long. V shed 4 bases and J 7 bases; nucleotides not matched to a gene: 6. Germline V gene lookup returns CDR1 MRHNA and CDR2 SNTAGT. In DNA, the CDR3 is TGTGCCAGCAGTGTGGACAGGGGGCGGAAGAATGAGCAGTTCTTC. Its protein product is CASSVDRGRKNEQFF.

The sample holds a few counts of this clonotype. The chain is built from TRBV18 and TRBJ1-5; D not certain. Germline CDR1 is KGHSH and CDR2 is LQKENI. The CDR3 length is 16 residues. Between the trimmed V and J ends, which lost 3 bases and 5 bases, there was a span of 17 bases. The CDR3 nucleotides read TGTGCCAGCTCACCCTCCATGGGAGGTAACGATCAGCCCCAGCATTTT. It is translated as CASSPSMGGNDQPQHF. Full variable domain (outside the CDR3, taken from reference TRBV18 and TRBJ1-5): NAGVMQNPRHLVRRRGQEARLRCSPMKGHSHVYWYRQLPEEGLKFMVYLQKENIIDESGMPKERFSAEFPKEGPSILRIQQVVRGDSAAYFCASSPSMGGNDQPQHFGDGTRLSIL.

The chain joins TRBV5-1 to TRBJ1-1; 7 bases agree with TRBD1. The CDR3 runs 15 residues. V lost 0 bases, J lost 5 bases, and 7 bases stayed unmatched. The germline gives CDR1 SGHRS, CDR2 YFSETQ. CDR3 residues: CASSLEARGVTEAFF. CDR3 coding DNA: TGCGCCAGCAGCTTGGAGGCCAGGGGGGTGACTGAAGCTTTCTTT.

The gene calls are TRBV20-1 and TRBJ2-1; 8 bases fit TRBD2. V dropped 1 base and J dropped 4; count of bases not matched to a gene: 6. This CDR3 comprises 15 residues. Germline values: CDR1 DFQATT, CDR2 SNEGSKA (reference sequence). The DNA for the CDR3 is TGCAGTGCTAGAGCCTCGGGACTAGTGTACAATGAGCAGTTCTTC. Translated: CSARASGLVYNEQFF.

The chain carries TRBV12-5 and TRBJ1-1; 7 bases are shared with TRBD1. The V and J ends lost 4 bases and 1 base, in that order; junction bases with no gene match: 0. The CDR3 is 13 residues long. From germline, CDR1 is LGHNT and CDR2 FRNRAP. CDR3 bases: TGTGCTAGTGGTTGGACAGGGAACACTGAAGCTTTCTTT. Amino acids: CASGWTGNTEAFF.

This clonotype was recorded a few times. The CDR3 DNA is TGCAGTGCTAGAGAGGACAGGGGCAATCAGCCCCAGCATTTT. This codes for CSAREDRGNQPQHF. The chain combines TRBV20-1 with TRBJ1-5; 8 bases map to TRBD1. CDR3 length: 14 residues. Germline CDR1 DFQATT, CDR2 SNEGSKA (reference sequence). Unmatched junction bases numbered 0, after V lost 0 bases and J lost 2 bases.

This clonotype was picked up many times. This chain joins TRBV2 and TRBJ2-1, with D possibly being TRBD1 (5 bases). The V end lost 8 bases, the J end lost 5 bases, and 10 bases lay between the germline ends. Germline CDR1 SNHLY, CDR2 FYNNEI. The CDR3 covers 12 residues. The DNA for the CDR3 is TGTGCCAGCGAGGCACAGGACAATGAGCAGTTCTTC. As protein: CASEAQDNEQFF.

CDR3 bases: TGTGCCACCAGGTTCCCAACTAATGAAAAACTGTTTTTT. Encoded protein: CATRFPTNEKLFF. The chain couples TRBV2 to TRBJ1-4; D ambiguous. Trimming stripped 10 bases from V and 0 bases from J, with 9 bases between. CDR3 length equals 13 residues. Germline CDR1 and CDR2: SNHLY and FYNNEI.

The table lists this clonotype with a few counts. The gene calls are TRBV5-1 and TRBJ2-3; TRBD1 might be the D (7 bases). The germline CDR1 and CDR2 sequences are SGHRS and YFSETQ. Trimming took 7 bases from V and 4 from J, leaving 19 bases between them. The CDR3 has 15 residues. The CDR3 sequence is CASRKLGGGADTQYF. CDR3 bases: TGCGCCAGCCGTAAACTAGGGGGCGGGGCAGATACGCAGTATTTT.

This rearrangement joins TRBV5-1 to TRBJ2-3; 10 nucleotides agree with TRBD1. The germline CDR1 and CDR2 sequences are SGHRS and YFSETQ. The CDR3 contains 14 residues. Trimming at V came to 5 bases and at J to 10 bases, leaving 10 bases not matched to a gene. DNA of the CDR3: TGCGCCAGCAGACCGGGGGACAGGGGTTTATCGCAGTATTTT. Its protein product is CASRPGDRGLSQYF.

This clonotype was seen only a few times. This chain links TRBV5-6 with TRBJ1-2, with D tentatively TRBD1 (6 bases). V was clipped by 1 base and J by 2 bases, with 15 bases between them. CDR3 length: 16 amino acids. Germline CDR1 is SGHDT and CDR2 is YYEEEE. As DNA, the CDR3 is TGTGCCAGCAGCTTGATGGGCAGGGGCTGGAACTATGGCTACACCTTC. It translates to CASSLMGRGWNYGYTF.

There are many counts of this clonotype. The V and J genes are TRBV5-1 and TRBJ2-2; 7 bases match TRBD1. Per the germline V gene, CDR1 is SGHRS and CDR2 is YFSETQ. The junction had 8 bases not matched to a gene; V was cut back by 2 bases and J by 1 base. The length of the CDR3 is 17 residues. The CDR3 here is CASSFLHRGRNTGELFF. The CDR3 DNA is TGCGCCAGCAGCTTCCTTCACAGGGGACGGAACACCGGGGAGCTGTTTTTT.

This clonotype was counted only a few times. The genes are TRBV7-2 and TRBJ2-2; D is possibly TRBD2 (7 bases). The V and J ends lost 5 bases and 2 bases respectively, with 12 bases between them. The CDR3 loop spans 15 amino acids. Per germline, CDR1 SGHTA and CDR2 FQGNSA. The CDR3 coding sequence is TGTGCCAGCAGCACCGGGGGGCCCAACACCGGGGAGCTGTTTTTT. Translated, it gives CASSTGGPNTGELFF.